These 16 T cell receptor beta chains came from one sample sequenced in a study of shared clonotypes between healthy human individuals. Only CD45RO-negative cells positively selected for CCR7 counted as naive CD8 cells, so terminally differentiated effector memory CD45RA+ cells were excluded. TCRdb's table, derived via immunoSEQ multiplex PCR, lists solely in-frame clones and lacks some. The repertoire holds about 820,000 clones, with around 92% as singletons. The material sequenced was naive CD8+ T cells sorted from blood. Receptors originate from a man aged 30-40 years in good health.

This chain links TRBV6-6 with TRBJ1-1, with D perhaps matching TRBD1 (5 bases). The V end was cut by 10 bases, the J end by 0 bases, with 12 bases between. Germline V lookup: CDR1 MNHNY, CDR2 SVGAGI (reference sequence). This CDR3 is built from 13 residues. The CDR3 protein is CATAVTVNTEAFF. In DNA, the CDR3 is TGTGCCACCGCCGTGACAGTGAACACTGAAGCTTTCTTT.

V is TRBV5-5 and J is TRBJ1-1; 9 nucleotides line up with TRBD1. This CDR3 has 18 residues. Germline-derived CDR1 and CDR2 are SGHKS and YYEKEE (reference sequence). The V gene end was trimmed by 4 bases and the J gene end by 1 base; junction bases not matched to a gene: 14. CDR3 residues: CASSGRPGQGLGNTEAFF. Written as DNA, the CDR3 is TGTGCCAGCAGCGGGAGGCCGGGACAGGGTTTGGGGAACACTGAAGCTTTCTTT.

The rearrangement uses TRBV10-2 and TRBJ2-7, with 10 bases matching TRBD2. J was trimmed by 3 bases and V by 3 bases; bases with no gene match: 5. This CDR3 region has 15 residues. From germline, CDR1 is WSHSY and CDR2 SAAADI. As DNA, the CDR3 is TGCGCCAGCAGTGACTTGGCTAGCGGGAGCTACGAGCAGTACTTC. It specifies CASSDLASGSYEQYF.

The chain joins TRBV27 to TRBJ2-4; D remains unclear. Looked up from germline, CDR1 is MNHEY and CDR2 is SMNVEV (reference sequence). CDR3 length equals 15 residues. V gave up 3 bases and J gave up 0 bases, with 9 bases separating them. CDR3 coding DNA: TGTGCCAGCAGTTTGGTTCCTCTAGCCAAAAACATTCAGTACTTC. It translates to CASSLVPLAKNIQYF.

The rearrangement uses TRBV6-5 and TRBJ2-1; 13 bases line up with TRBD2. Germline values: CDR1 MNHEY, CDR2 SVGAGI. Trimming cost V 6 bases and J 10 bases; bases outside gene matches: 9. The CDR3 has 15 residues. CDR3 coding DNA: TGTGCCAGCAGCCGCGGACTAGCGGGAGCTCGCGAGCAGTTCTTC. Translating it yields CASSRGLAGAREQFF.

CDR3 in amino acids: CASSFHGGGETQYF. The CDR3 DNA reads TGTGCCAGCAGTTTTCACGGGGGCGGTGAGACCCAGTACTTC. The rearrangement joins TRBV28 to TRBJ2-5, with D perhaps being TRBD1 or TRBD2 (6 bases each). From germline, CDR1 is MDHEN and CDR2 SYDVKM. Trimming stripped 3 bases from V and 5 bases from J, with 13 bases between. The CDR3 runs 14 residues.

This sequence joins TRBV11-2 and TRBJ2-7, with D possibly being TRBD1 (5 bases). Trimming stripped 2 bases from V and 0 bases from J, with 11 bases between. The CDR3 is 15 amino acids. From germline, CDR1 is SGHAT and CDR2 FQNNGV. The CDR3 sequence: CASSLRTSVSYEQYF. DNA for the CDR3: TGTGCCAGCAGCTTAAGGACATCAGTCTCCTACGAGCAGTACTTC.

The chain combines TRBV27 with TRBJ2-7, with TRBD2 as a possible D gene (7 bases). From germline, CDR1 is MNHEY and CDR2 SMNVEV (reference sequence). CDR3 length: 13 residues. V was clipped by 4 bases and J by 4 bases, with 11 bases between them. CDR3 loop: CASSSKGGYEQYF. CDR3 DNA: TGTGCCAGCAGTTCCAAGGGGGGGTACGAGCAGTACTTC.

The chain carries TRBV18 and TRBJ2-3; D call uncertain. CDR1 is KGHSH, CDR2 LQKENI, per germline. V dropped 2 bases and J dropped 1 base, with 10 bases sitting between them. CDR3 length: 15 amino acids. Here the CDR3 reads CASSPYSGGTDTQYF. The CDR3, as DNA: TGTGCCAGCTCACCATACAGTGGCGGCACAGATACGCAGTATTTT. The whole variable domain, filled in from reference TRBV18 and TRBJ2-3, reads NAGVMQNPRHLVRRRGQEARLRCSPMKGHSHVYWYRQLPEEGLKFMVYLQKENIIDESGMPKERFSAEFPKEGPSILRIQQVVRGDSAAYFCASSPYSGGTDTQYFGPGTRLTVL.

The genes are TRBV5-6 and TRBJ2-7; TRBD1 might be the D (5 bases). The CDR3 runs to 16 residues. Germline CDR1 SGHDT, CDR2 YYEEEE. The ends were cut back, 4 bases at V and 3 bases at J, with 20 bases in the middle. CDR3 nucleotide sequence: TGTGCCAGCAGCCTTCGACCAGGACAAGGATACTACGAGCAGTACTTC. Its protein product is CASSLRPGQGYYEQYF. The full variable domain, in which reference TRBV5-6 and TRBJ2-7 provide the parts outside the CDR3, is DAGVTQSPTHLIKTRGQQVTLRCSPKSGHDTVSWYQQALGQGPQFIFQYYEEEERQRGNFPDRFSGHQFPNYSSELNVNALLLGDSALYLCASSLRPGQGYYEQYFGPGTRLTVT.

V is TRBV4-1 and J is TRBJ1-1, with a weak D call TRBD1 (5 bases). Germline loops: CDR1 MGHRA, CDR2 YSYEKL. The CDR3 totals 17 residues. Trimming removed 3 bases from V and 0 bases from J, with 17 bases in between. The CDR3 DNA follows: TGCGCCAGCAGCCATCCAAGCGGGGCACCCATGAACACTGAAGCTTTCTTT. Amino acid sequence: CASSHPSGAPMNTEAFF.

The V call is TRBV5-8, the J call TRBJ2-3; the match to TRBD2 covers 13 bases. Losses at the gene ends were 2 bases for V and 2 bases for J; bases not matched to a gene: 2. CDR3 length: 16 residues. CDR1 SGHTS and CDR2 YDEGEE come from the germline V gene. The CDR3 is CASSFGTSGTTDTQYF. The CDR3 nucleotides read TGTGCCAGCAGCTTTGGGACTAGCGGGACCACAGATACGCAGTATTTT.

This chain connects TRBV4-1 to TRBJ2-7, with 8 bases that match TRBD1. J lost 4 bases, V lost 4 bases, and 9 bases had no gene match. In germline, CDR1 is MGHRA, CDR2 YSYEKL. The CDR3 runs 15 residues. The CDR3 region has the DNA TGCGCCAGCAGCCCCTACTACGGGACAGGTTACGAGCAGTACTTC. Protein: CASSPYYGTGYEQYF.

The chain is built from TRBV10-3 and TRBJ2-5; D may be TRBD1 or TRBD2 (5 bases each). V lost 6 bases, J lost 5 bases, and 19 bases lay in between. Germline V gene sequence: CDR1 ENHRY, CDR2 SYGVKD. The CDR3 is 15 residues long. CDR3 coding DNA: TGTGCCATCAGAAAAGACGGGACGCTCCGGGAGACCCAGTACTTC. This translates into CAIRKDGTLRETQYF.

The chain is built from TRBV5-8 and TRBJ2-2; TRBD1 is a possible D gene (5 bases). This CDR3 region has 17 residues. V lost 2 bases and J 5 bases, leaving 19 bases between the germline ends. CDR1 is SGHTS, CDR2 YDEGEE, per germline. CDR3 in amino acids: CASSFRQGSHLTGELFF. The DNA of the CDR3 is TGTGCCAGCAGCTTTCGCCAGGGATCCCATCTTACCGGGGAGCTGTTTTTT. The full variable domain, completed using reference TRBV5-8 and TRBJ2-2, is EAGVTQSPTHLIKTRGQQATLRCSPISGHTSVYWYQQALGLGLQFLLWYDEGEERNRGNFPPRFSGRQFPNYSSELNVNALELEDSALYLCASSFRQGSHLTGELFFGEGSRLTVL.

This chain connects TRBV7-9 to TRBJ2-5; D ambiguous. The ends were cut back, 0 bases at V and 5 bases at J, with 13 bases in the middle. Looked up from germline, CDR1 is SEHNR and CDR2 is FQNEAQ (reference sequence). The CDR3 is made up of 15 amino acids. The CDR3 DNA is TGTGCCAGCAGCTTAGCCACAACCCCCTGGGAGACCCAGTACTTC. It specifies CASSLATTPWETQYF.